This T cell receptor (beta chain) was sequenced for a study of blood T cell repertoires in COVID-19. Study-wide background: Whether acute or convalescent, the COVID-19 samples came from the United States, Italy and Spain. T cells, B-cell-depleted T cells, or PBMCs supplied cDNA or gDNA.

Original methodology: Reference gene primer amplification gave estimated nucleated cell counts. Profiling relied on immunoSEQ multiplex PCR, and the TCRdb table lists in-frame clones only, not all of them. The V and J calls and clone size are taken from that table; D and trimming were inferred from the DNA. Of 85,000 to 95,000 clones in the sample, 65% to 90% are singletons; the top ten hold about 17%. Germline CDR1 SGDLS, CDR2 YYNGEE. The CDR3 spans 14 residues. The V end was cut by 4 bases, the J end by 8 bases, with 18 bases between. Sample: peripheral blood. The V gene is TRBV9, the J gene TRBJ1-2; a possible D gene is TRBD1 (5 bases). The TCR originated in an elderly woman with acute or convalescent COVID-19. CDR3 residues: CASSPQPGRDGYTF. The CDR3 DNA reads as TGTGCCAGCAGCCCCCAGCCGGGGAGGGACGGCTACACCTTC.